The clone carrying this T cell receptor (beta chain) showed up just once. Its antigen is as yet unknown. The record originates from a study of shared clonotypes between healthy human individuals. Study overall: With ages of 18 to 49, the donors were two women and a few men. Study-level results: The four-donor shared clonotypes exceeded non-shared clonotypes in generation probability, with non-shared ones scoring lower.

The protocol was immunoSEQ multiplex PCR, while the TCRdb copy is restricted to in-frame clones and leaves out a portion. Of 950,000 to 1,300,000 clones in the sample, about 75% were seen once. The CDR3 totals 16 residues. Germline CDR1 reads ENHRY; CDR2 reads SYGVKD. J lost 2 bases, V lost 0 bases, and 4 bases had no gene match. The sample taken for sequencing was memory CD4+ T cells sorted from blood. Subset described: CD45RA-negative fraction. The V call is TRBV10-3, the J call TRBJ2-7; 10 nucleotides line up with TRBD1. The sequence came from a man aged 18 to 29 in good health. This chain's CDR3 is CAISESDRGLTYEQYF. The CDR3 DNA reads TGTGCCATCAGTGAGTCGGACAGGGGGTTAACCTACGAGCAGTACTTC.